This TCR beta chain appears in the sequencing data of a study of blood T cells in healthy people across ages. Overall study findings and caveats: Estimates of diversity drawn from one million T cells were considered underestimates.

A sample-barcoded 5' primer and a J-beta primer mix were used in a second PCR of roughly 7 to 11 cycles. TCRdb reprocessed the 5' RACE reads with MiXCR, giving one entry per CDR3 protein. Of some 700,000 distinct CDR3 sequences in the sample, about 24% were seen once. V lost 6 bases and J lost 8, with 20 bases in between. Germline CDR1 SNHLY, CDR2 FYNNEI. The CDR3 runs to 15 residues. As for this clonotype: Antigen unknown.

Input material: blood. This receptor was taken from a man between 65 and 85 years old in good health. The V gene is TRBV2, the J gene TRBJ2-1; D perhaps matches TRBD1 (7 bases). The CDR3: CASRRDRPEIDEQFF. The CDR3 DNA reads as TGTGCCAGCAGGCGGGACAGACCCGAGATAGATGAGCAGTTCTTC.